This record looks at one T cell receptor (beta chain) sequence and its context. Here immunoSEQ multiplex PCR was the method, and the copy in TCRdb shows in-frame clones only, minus some. Of 50,000 or so clones in the sample, roughly 90% were seen once. This sample was included in a study of T cell changes during pregnancy in multiple sclerosis. CDR1 and CDR2 (germline): SGHAT, FQDESV (reference sequence). CDR3 length equals 13 residues. Unmatched junction bases numbered 5, after V lost 5 bases and J lost 12 bases. The input for sequencing was CD4+ T cells from peripheral blood mononuclear cells, taken after pregnancy. The TCR was taken from a female donor with multiple sclerosis, enrolled in a pregnancy study. This chain connects TRBV11-1 to TRBJ2-1, with 12 positions matching TRBD2. CDR3 sequence: CASSRSTSGRQFF. The CDR3 region has the DNA TGTGCCAGCAGCCGCTCGACTAGCGGGAGGCAGTTCTTC. The entire variable domain, with the rest obtained from reference TRBV11-1 and TRBJ2-1, is as follows: EAEVAQSPRYKITEKSQAVAFWCDPISGHATLYWYRQILGQGPELLVQFQDESVVDDSQLPKDRFSAERLKGVDSTLKIQPAELGDSAMYLCASSRSTSGRQFFGPGTRLTVL.